The rows below give T cell receptor beta chains drawn from one sample of a study of blood T cell repertoires in COVID-19. The assay was immunoSEQ multiplex PCR, and TCRdb's table has in-frame clones only and misses some. This repertoire shows some 120,000 clones, approximately 77% found once; its top ten account for 20%. Sequenced input: peripheral blood. These receptors were obtained from a man aged 80 or over with acute or convalescent COVID-19. The CDR3 runs from the conserved cysteine through the conserved F or W. The D gene is left open where the match is weak. Clone sizes are given selectively: once, few, many, or a class where the clone is expanded.

TRBV12-3/TRBV12-4	.	.	TRBJ2-2	CASRSTNTGELFF	TGTGCCAGCAGAAGCACGAACACCGGGGAGCTGTTTTTT
TRBV5-1	.	.	TRBJ2-3	CASSLNLQTDTQYF	TGCGCCAGCAGCTTGAATCTACAGACAGATACGCAGTATTTT
TRBV9	.	TRBD2	TRBJ2-5	CASSVGTSGGQETQYF	TGTGCCAGCAGCGTTGGTACTAGCGGGGGACAAGAGACCCAGTACTTC
TRBV2	.	.	TRBJ1-1	CASGATGTEAFF	TGTGCCAGCGGGGCAACAGGGACCGAAGCTTTCTTT
TRBV30	.	.	TRBJ1-5	CAWKEGTSNQPQHF	TGTGCCTGGAAAGAGGGCACTAGCAATCAGCCCCAGCATTTT
TRBV4-3	.	.	TRBJ1-4	CASSKYSSTNEKLFF	TGCGCCAGCAGCAAATACAGTTCAACTAATGAAAAACTGTTTTTT
TRBV19	.	TRBD1	TRBJ2-2	CASSTPLRGIGELFF	TGTGCCAGTAGTACCCCCCTCAGGGGGATCGGGGAGCTGTTTTTT
TRBV5-1	few	.	TRBJ1-6	CASSFAQGDSPLHF	TGCGCCAGCAGCTTTGCCCAGGGTGATTCACCCCTCCACTTT
TRBV29-1	.	.	TRBJ1-1	CSVNRVFNTEAFF	TGCAGCGTAAACAGGGTTTTCAACACTGAAGCTTTCTTT
TRBV11-2	few	.	TRBJ1-6	CASSLDPGGNSPLHF	TGTGCCAGCAGCTTAGACCCCGGAGGCAATTCACCCCTCCACTTT
TRBV28	.	.	TRBJ2-2	CASSLGARDRNTGELFF	TGTGCCAGCAGTTTGGGGGCTCGAGACAGAAACACCGGGGAGCTGTTTTTT
TRBV7-9	.	TRBD1	TRBJ1-1	CASSLGPQGGAFF	TGTGCCAGCAGCTTAGGGCCCCAGGGGGGAGCTTTCTTT
TRBV5-4	.	TRBD1	TRBJ1-2	CASSLGDRETNYGYTF	TGTGCCAGCAGCTTGGGGGACAGGGAAACTAACTATGGCTACACCTTC
TRBV5-6	.	.	TRBJ1-2	CASSLGAGITYGYTF	TGTGCCAGCAGCTTGGGGGCGGGAATCACTTATGGCTACACCTTC
TRBV23-1	.	TRBD1	TRBJ2-1	CASSGAGTGTTNEQFF	TGCGCCAGCAGTGGTGCCGGGACAGGGACTACAAATGAGCAGTTCTTC
TRBV30	.	TRBD1	TRBJ1-4	CAVGRDRLDEKLFF	TGTGCCGTTGGCCGGGACAGACTCGATGAAAAACTGTTTTTT
TRBV7-8	.	.	TRBJ1-6	CASGTSSYNSPLHF	TGTGCCAGCGGGACAAGCTCCTATAATTCACCCCTCCACTTT